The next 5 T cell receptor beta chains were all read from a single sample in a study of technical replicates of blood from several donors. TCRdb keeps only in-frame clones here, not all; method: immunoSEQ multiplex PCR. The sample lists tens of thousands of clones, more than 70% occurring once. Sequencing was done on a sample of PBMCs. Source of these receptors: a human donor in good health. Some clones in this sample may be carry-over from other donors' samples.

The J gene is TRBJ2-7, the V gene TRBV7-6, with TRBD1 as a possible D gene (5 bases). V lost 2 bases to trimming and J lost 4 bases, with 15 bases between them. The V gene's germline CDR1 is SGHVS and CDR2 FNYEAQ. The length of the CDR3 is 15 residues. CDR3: CASSLYSGAEYEQYF. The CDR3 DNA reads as TGTGCCAGCAGCTTATATAGTGGGGCGGAGTACGAGCAGTACTTC.

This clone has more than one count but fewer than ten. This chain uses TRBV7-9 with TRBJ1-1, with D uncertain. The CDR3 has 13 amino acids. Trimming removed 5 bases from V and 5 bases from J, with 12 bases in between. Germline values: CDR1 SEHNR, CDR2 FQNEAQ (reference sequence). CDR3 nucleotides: TGTGCCAGCAGCCCTGAAACAATAACTGAAGCTTTCTTT. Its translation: CASSPETITEAFF. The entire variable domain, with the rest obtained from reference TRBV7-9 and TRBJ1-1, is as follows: DTGVSQNPRHKITKRGQNVTFRCDPISEHNRLYWYRQTLGQGPEFLTYFQNEAQLEKSRLLSDRFSAERPKGSFSTLEIQRTEQGDSAMYLCASSPETITEAFFGQGTRLTVV.

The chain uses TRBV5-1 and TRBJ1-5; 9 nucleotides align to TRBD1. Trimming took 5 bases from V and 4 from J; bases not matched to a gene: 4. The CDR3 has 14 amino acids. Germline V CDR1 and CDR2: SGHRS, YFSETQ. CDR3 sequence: CASRAGTGNQPQHF. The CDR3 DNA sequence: TGCGCCAGCAGGGCCGGGACAGGGAATCAGCCCCAGCATTTT.

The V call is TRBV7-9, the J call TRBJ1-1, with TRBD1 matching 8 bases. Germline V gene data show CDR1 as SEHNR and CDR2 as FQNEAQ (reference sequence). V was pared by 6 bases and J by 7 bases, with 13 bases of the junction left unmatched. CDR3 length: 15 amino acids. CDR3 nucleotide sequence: TGTGCCAGCAGGGAGGGGACAGGCAGGATGGGTGAAGCTTTCTTT. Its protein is CASREGTGRMGEAFF.

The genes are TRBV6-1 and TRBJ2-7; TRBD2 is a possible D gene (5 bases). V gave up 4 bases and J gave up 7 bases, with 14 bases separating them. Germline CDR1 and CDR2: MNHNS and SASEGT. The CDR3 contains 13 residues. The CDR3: CASSADWANEQYF. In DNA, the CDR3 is TGTGCCAGCAGTGCGGACTGGGCTAATGAGCAGTACTTC.